The clone carrying this TCR beta chain was detected once. The sample is drawn from a study of blood T cell repertoires in COVID-19. TCRdb's table, derived via immunoSEQ multiplex PCR, lists solely in-frame clones and lacks some. The sample has around 210,000 clones, approximately 87% seen once; the top ten hold 0.7% to 0.95%. This TCR came from a woman between 65 and 79 years old with acute or convalescent COVID-19. The sequenced sample was peripheral blood.

CDR3 amino acids: CASSLLAGSYEQYF. The DNA of the CDR3 is TGTGCCAGCAGCTTACTAGCGGGTTCCTACGAGCAGTACTTC. This chain links TRBV7-9 with TRBJ2-7, with 8 bases matching TRBD2. The CDR3 sequence is 14 residues long. Germline V gene lookup returns CDR1 SEHNR and CDR2 FQNEAQ (reference sequence). The J segment lost 1 base and the V segment lost 2 bases, leaving 1 base of the junction unmatched.